This TCR beta chain was recorded in a study of identical twins. The study, taken as a whole, reports: For out-of-frame alpha sequences shared by twins, low generation probability was in excess. Reduced insertions were recorded for abundant cord blood beta clonotypes, with no such pattern in memory repertoires.

After template switching added a universal primer site, the resulting cDNA carried unique molecular identifiers. TCRdb used MiXCR to reprocess the 5' RACE reads, holding one entry per CDR3 protein. The sample contains 1.5 million to 2 million distinct CDR3 sequences, around a third of which appear only once. Only a few counts were recorded for this clonotype. Antigen: not known. The CDR3 loop spans 14 amino acids. Looked up from germline, CDR1 is ENHRY and CDR2 is SYGVKD. Trimming removed 4 bases from V and 0 bases from J, with 8 bases in between. This chain connects TRBV10-3 to TRBJ2-3; possibly TRBD1 for D (6 bases). Sequencing input: cord blood. This TCR was sampled from a newborn girl in good health. CDR3 DNA sequence: TGTGCCATCAGTGTGGGGGCTAGCACAGATACGCAGTATTTT. It codes for CAISVGASTDTQYF.